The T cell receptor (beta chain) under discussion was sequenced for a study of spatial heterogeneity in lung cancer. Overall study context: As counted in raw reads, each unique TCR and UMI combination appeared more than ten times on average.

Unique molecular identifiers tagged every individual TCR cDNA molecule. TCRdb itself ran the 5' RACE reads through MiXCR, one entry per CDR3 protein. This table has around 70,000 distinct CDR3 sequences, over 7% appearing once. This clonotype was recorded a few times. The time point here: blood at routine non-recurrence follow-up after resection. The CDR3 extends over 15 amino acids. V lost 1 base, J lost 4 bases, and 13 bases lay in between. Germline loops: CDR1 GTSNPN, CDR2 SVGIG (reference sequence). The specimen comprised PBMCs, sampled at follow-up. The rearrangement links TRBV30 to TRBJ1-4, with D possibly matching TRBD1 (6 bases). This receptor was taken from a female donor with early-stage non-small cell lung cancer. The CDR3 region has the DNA TGTGCCTGGAGTGCCATGACAGGCAGTAATGAAAAACTGTTTTTT. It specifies CAWSAMTGSNEKLFF.